Described below is a single TCR beta chain sequence and its context. Antigen: not known. Profiled with immunoSEQ multiplex PCR; TCRdb holds only in-frame clones, not every one. In the table there are around 180,000 clones, 80% to 90% of which are singletons. The data belong to a study of T cell responses to AZD1222 COVID-19 vaccine. Whole-study results and caveats: AZD1222 recipients seropositive at baseline numbered only five or six. Once two AZD1222 doses were given, Spike-specific TCR breadth and depth went up.

CDR1 and CDR2 (germline): SQVTM, ANQGSEA. This CDR3 comprises 12 residues. The material sequenced was peripheral blood, taken on day 0 of AZD1222 vaccination. This TCR was recovered from an adult in good health. This sequence joins TRBV29-1 and TRBJ1-4; no clear D. The CDR3 DNA reads as TGCGGATCGACTGAACTTAATGAAAAACTGTTTTTT. As protein: CGSTELNEKLFF.